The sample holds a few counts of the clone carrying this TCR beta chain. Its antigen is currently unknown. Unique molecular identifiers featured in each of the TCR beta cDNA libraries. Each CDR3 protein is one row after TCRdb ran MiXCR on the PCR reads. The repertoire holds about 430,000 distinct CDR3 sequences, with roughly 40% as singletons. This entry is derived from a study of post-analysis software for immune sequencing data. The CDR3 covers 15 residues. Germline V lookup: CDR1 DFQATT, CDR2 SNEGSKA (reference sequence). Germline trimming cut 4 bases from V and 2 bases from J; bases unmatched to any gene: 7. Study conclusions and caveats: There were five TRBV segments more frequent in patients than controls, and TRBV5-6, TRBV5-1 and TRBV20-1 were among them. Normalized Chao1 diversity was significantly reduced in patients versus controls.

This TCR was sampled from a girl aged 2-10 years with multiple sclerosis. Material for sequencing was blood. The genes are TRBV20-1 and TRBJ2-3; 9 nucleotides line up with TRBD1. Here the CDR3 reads CSATQGQGDTDTQYF. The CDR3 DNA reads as TGCAGTGCTACCCAGGGACAGGGAGACACAGATACGCAGTATTTT.